This entry features one T cell receptor (beta chain) sequence. Its antigen is not identified. Trimming took 8 bases from V and 5 from J, leaving 12 bases between them. The CDR3 has 12 amino acids. The germline V gene has CDR1 MNHEY and CDR2 SVGAGI. The sample comes from a study of T cell responses to AZD1222 COVID-19 vaccine. Turning to the study itself: Second doses that came at about 4 or about 12 weeks were put together.

Using immunoSEQ multiplex PCR, the repertoire was profiled, and TCRdb retains in-frame clones only, with some absent. This sample carries over 100,000 clones, more than 65% of them seen once, and the ten largest clones take approximately 10%. Overall study findings and caveats: At 160-218 and 743-854, vaccine-associated CD4 TCRs were dominant, and they spanned spike. The study reported that nearly half of spike-specific TCRs target unmutated variant regions.

The chain carries TRBV6-5 and TRBJ1-2, with D tentatively TRBD1 (6 bases). The clonotype comes from an adult in good health. The material was peripheral blood, obtained on day 0 of AZD1222 vaccination. Here the CDR3 reads CASLPDRYGYTF. The CDR3 DNA follows: TGTGCCAGCCTCCCGGACAGATATGGCTACACCTTC.